This paragraph reports one TCR beta chain. TCRdb's copy holds only in-frame clones and misses some; the assay was immunoSEQ multiplex PCR. The sample has about 65,000 clones; 85% to 95% are singletons. The sample comes from a study of T cell changes during pregnancy in multiple sclerosis. CDR3 size: 12 residues. Germline CDR1 reads SEHNR; CDR2 reads FQNEAQ (reference sequence). V was shortened by 1 base and J by 10 bases, with 5 bases between the two germline ends. This specimen was CD8+ T cells from peripheral blood mononuclear cells, taken in the third trimester of pregnancy. This TCR was sampled from a female donor in good health, enrolled as a control in a pregnancy study. This chain joins TRBV7-9 and TRBJ1-6, with D unresolved. The CDR3 is CASSLGGSPLHF. In nucleotides, the CDR3 is TGTGCCAGCAGCTTAGGAGGGTCACCCCTCCACTTT.